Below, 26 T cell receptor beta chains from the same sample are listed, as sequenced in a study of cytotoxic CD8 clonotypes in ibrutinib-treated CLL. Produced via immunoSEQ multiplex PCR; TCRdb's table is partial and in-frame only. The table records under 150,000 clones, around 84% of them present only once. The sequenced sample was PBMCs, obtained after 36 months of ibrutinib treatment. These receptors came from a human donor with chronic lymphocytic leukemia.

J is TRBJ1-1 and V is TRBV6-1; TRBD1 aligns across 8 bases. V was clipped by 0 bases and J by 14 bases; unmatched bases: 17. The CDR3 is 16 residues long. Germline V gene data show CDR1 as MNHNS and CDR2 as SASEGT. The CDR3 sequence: CASSEAWRTGNYHGFF. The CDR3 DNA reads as TGTGCCAGCAGTGAAGCGTGGAGGACAGGGAACTACCACGGATTCTTT.

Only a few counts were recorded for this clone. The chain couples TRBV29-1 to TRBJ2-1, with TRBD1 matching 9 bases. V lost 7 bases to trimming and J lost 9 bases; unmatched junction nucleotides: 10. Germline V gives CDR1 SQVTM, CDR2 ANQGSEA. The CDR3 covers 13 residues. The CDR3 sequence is CSGAGQGYSEQFF. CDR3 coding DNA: TGCAGCGGAGCGGGACAGGGCTATAGTGAGCAGTTCTTC.

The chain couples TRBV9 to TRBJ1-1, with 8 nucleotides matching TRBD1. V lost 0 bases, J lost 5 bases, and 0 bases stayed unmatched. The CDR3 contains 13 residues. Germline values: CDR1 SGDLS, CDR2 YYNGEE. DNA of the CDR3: TGTGCCAGCAGCGTAGACAGGGGGACTGAAGCTTTCTTT. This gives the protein CASSVDRGTEAFF.

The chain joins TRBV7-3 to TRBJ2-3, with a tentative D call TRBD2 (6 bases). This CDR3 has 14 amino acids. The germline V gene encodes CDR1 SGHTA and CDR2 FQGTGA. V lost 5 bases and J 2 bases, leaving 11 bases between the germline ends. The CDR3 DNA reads TGTGCCAGCAGCGAAGGGACTTACACAGATACGCAGTATTTT. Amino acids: CASSEGTYTDTQYF. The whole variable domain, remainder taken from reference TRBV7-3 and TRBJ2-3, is GAGVSQTPSNKVTEKGKYVELRCDPISGHTALYWYRQSLGQGPEFLIYFQGTGAADDSGLPNDRFFAVRPEGSVSTLKIQRTERGDSAVYLCASSEGTYTDTQYFGPGTRLTVL.

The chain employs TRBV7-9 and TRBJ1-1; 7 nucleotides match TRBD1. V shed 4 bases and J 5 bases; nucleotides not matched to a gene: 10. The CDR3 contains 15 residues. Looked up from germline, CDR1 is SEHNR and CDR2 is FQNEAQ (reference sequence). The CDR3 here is CASSSYIAGGTEAFF. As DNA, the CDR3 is TGTGCCAGCAGCTCGTATATAGCAGGGGGGACTGAAGCTTTCTTT.

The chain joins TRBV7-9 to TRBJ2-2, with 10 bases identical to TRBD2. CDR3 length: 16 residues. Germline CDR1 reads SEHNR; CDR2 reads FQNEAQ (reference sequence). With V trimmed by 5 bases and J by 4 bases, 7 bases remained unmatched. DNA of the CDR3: TGTGCCAGCAGCGGCCTAGCGGGAGTGTCCACCGGGGAGCTGTTTTTT. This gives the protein CASSGLAGVSTGELFF.

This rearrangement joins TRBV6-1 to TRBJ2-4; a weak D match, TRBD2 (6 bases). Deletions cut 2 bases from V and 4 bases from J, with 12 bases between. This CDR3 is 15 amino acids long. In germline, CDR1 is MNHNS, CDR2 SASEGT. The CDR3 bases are TGTGCCAGCAGTGAACAGGCAGGGAGGAAAAACATTCAGTACTTC. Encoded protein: CASSEQAGRKNIQYF.

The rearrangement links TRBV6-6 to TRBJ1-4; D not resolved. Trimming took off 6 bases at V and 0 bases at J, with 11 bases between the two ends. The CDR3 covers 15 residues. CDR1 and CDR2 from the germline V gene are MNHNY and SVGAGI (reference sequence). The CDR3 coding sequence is TGTGCCAGCAGCCAAAAGACGGCAACTAATGAAAAACTGTTTTTT. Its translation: CASSQKTATNEKLFF.

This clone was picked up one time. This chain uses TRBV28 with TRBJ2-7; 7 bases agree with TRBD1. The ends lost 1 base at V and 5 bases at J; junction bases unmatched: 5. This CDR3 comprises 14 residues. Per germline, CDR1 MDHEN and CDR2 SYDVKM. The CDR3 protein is CASSLYRGLNEQYF. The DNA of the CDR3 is TGTGCCAGCAGTTTATATAGGGGGCTTAACGAGCAGTACTTC.

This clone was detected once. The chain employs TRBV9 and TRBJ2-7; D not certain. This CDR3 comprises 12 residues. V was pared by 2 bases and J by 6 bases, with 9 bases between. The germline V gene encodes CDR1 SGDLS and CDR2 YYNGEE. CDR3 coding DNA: TGTGCCAGCAGCGTCTACGGTGCCGAGCAGTACTTC. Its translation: CASSVYGAEQYF.

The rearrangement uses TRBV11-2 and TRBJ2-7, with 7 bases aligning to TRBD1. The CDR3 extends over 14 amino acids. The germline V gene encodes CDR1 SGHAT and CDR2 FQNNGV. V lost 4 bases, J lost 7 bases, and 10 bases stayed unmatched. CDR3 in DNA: TGTGCCAGCAGCTGGATCCAGGGGGAAGTTGAGCAGTACTTC. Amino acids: CASSWIQGEVEQYF.

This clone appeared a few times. The CDR3 region is CASTLPSTDTQYF. The CDR3 region has the DNA TGCGCCAGCACCCTTCCTAGCACAGATACGCAGTATTTT. V and J are TRBV10-1 and TRBJ2-3, with D unclear. The V end lost 7 bases, the J end lost 0 bases, and 8 bases lay between the germline ends. CDR3 size: 13 residues. Germline V gene lookup returns CDR1 WNHNN and CDR2 SYGVQD (reference sequence).

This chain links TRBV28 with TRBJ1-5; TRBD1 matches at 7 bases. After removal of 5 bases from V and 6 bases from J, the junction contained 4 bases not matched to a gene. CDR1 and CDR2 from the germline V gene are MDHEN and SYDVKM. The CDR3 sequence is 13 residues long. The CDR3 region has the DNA TGTGCCAGCAGTAAATACAGGGGTCAGCCCCAGCATTTT. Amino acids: CASSKYRGQPQHF.

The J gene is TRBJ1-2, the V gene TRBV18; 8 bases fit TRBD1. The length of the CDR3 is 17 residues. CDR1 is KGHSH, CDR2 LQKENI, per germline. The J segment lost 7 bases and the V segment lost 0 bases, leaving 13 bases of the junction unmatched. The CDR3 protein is CASSPPSLGQVFGGYTF. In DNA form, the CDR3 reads TGTGCCAGCTCACCACCTTCCTTGGGACAGGTGTTTGGTGGCTACACCTTC.

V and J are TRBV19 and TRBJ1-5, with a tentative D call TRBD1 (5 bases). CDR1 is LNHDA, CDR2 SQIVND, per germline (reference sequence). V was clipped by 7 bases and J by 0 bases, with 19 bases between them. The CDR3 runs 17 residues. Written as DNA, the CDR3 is TGTGCCAGTACATGGGGGGACGGACTTTATAGCAATCAGCCCCAGCATTTT. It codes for CASTWGDGLYSNQPQHF.

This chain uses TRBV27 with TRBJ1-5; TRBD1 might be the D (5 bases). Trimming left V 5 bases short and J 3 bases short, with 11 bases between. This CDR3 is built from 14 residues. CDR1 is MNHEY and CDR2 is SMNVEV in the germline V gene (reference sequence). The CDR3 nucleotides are TGTGCCAGCAGTGGACGACAGTCCAATCAGCCCCAGCATTTT. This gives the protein CASSGRQSNQPQHF.

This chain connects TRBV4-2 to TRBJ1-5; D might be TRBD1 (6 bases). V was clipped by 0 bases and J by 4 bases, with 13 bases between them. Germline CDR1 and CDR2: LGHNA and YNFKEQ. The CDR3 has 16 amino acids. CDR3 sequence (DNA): TGTGCCAGCAGCCAAGAGGAGGGAACAGGGAATCAGCCCCAGCATTTT. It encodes CASSQEEGTGNQPQHF.

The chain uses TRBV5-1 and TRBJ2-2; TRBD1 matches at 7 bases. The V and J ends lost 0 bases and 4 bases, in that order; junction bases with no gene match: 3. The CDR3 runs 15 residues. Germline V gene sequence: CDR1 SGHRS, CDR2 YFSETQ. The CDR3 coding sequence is TGCGCCAGCAGCTTGGATACAGGGGCCACCGGGGAGCTGTTTTTT. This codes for CASSLDTGATGELFF. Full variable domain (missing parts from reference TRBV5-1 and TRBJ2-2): KAGVTQTPRYLIKTRGQQVTLSCSPISGHRSVSWYQQTPGQGLQFLFEYFSETQRNKGNFPGRFSGRQFSNSRSEMNVSTLELGDSALYLCASSLDTGATGELFFGEGSRLTVL.

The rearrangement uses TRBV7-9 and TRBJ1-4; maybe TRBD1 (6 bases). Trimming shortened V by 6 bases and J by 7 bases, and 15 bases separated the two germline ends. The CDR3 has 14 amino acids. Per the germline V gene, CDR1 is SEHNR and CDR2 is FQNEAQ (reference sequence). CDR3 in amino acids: CASSSGTIGEKLFF. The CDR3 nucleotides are TGTGCCAGCAGTTCCGGGACAATCGGTGAAAAACTGTTTTTT.

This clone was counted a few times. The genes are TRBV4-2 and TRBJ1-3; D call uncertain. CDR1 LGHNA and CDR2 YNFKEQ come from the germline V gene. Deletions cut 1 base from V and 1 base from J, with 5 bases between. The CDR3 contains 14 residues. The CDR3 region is CASSQVDSGNTIYF. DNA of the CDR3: TGTGCCAGCAGCCAAGTGGATTCTGGAAACACCATATATTTT.

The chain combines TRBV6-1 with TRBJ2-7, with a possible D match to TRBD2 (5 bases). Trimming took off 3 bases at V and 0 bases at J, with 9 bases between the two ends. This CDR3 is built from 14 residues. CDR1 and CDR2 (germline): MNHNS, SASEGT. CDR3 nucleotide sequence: TGTGCCAGCAGTGACGATCGGGGCTCCTACGAGCAGTACTTC. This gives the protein CASSDDRGSYEQYF.

As DNA, the CDR3 is TGCGCCAGCAGCTTGCAGGAGAGTTACGAGCGGCAGTACTTC. It yields the protein CASSLQESYERQYF. V and J are TRBV5-1 and TRBJ2-5; a weak D match, TRBD2 (5 bases). The CDR3 covers 14 residues. Trimming stripped 1 base from V and 11 bases from J, with 18 bases between. Germline-derived CDR1 and CDR2 are SGHRS and YFSETQ.

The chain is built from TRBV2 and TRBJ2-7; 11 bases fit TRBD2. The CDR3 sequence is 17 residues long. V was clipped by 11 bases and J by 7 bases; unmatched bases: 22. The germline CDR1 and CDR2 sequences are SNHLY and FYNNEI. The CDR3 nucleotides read TGTGCCGGGAGAGGAAGACTAGCGGGATACTTAAAAGGGGAGCAGTACTTC. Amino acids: CAGRGRLAGYLKGEQYF.

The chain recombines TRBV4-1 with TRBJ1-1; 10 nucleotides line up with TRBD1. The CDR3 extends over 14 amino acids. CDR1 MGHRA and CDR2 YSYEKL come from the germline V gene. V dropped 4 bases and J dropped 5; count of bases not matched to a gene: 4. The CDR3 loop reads CASSPGTGVTEAFF. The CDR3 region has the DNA TGCGCCAGCAGCCCGGGGACAGGGGTTACTGAAGCTTTCTTT.

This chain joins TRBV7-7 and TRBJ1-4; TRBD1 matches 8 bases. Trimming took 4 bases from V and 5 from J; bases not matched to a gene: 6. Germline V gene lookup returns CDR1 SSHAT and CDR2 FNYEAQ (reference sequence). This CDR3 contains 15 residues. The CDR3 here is CASSSRTGQNEKLFF. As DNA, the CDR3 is TGTGCCAGCAGCTCAAGGACAGGGCAGAATGAAAAACTGTTTTTT.

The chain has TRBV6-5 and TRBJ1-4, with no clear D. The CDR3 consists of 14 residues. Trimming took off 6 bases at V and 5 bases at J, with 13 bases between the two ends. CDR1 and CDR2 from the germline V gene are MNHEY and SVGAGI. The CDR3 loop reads CASRPGPANEKLFF. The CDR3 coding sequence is TGTGCCAGCAGACCCGGCCCCGCCAATGAAAAACTGTTTTTT.